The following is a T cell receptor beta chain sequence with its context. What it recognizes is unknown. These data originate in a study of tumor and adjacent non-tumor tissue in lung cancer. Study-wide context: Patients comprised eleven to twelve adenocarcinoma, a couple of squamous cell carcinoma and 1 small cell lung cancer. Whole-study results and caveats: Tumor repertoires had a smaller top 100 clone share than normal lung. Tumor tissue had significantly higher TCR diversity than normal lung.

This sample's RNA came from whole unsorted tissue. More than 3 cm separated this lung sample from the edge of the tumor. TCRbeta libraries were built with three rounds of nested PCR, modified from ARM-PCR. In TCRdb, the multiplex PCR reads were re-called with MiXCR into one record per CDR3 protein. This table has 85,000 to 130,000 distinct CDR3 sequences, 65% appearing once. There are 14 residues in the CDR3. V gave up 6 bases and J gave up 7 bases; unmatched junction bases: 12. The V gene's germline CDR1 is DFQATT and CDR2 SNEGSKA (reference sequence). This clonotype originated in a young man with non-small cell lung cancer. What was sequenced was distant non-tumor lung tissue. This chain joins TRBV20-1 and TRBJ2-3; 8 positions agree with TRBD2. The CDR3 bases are TGCAGTGCCCCGGTCCGGGGGGGCGCTAATACGCAGTATTTT. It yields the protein CSAPVRGGANTQYF.